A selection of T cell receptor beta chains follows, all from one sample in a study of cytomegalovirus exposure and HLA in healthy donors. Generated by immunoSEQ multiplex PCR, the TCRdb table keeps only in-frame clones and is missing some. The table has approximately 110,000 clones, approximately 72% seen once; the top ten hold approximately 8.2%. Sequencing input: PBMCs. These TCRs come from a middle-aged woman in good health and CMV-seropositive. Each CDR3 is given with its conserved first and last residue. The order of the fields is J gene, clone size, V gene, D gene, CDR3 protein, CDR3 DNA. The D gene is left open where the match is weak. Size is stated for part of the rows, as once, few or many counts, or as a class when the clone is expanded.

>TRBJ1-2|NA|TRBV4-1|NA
CASSQEWGDYGYTF
TGCGCCAGCAGCCAAGAGTGGGGGGACTATGGCTACACCTTC
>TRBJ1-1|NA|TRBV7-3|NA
CASSQNTGTEAFF
TGTGCCAGCAGTCAGAACACCGGGACAGAAGCTTTCTTT
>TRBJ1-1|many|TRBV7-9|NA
CASSFSGGFGTEAFF
TGTGCCAGCAGCTTTAGCGGGGGCTTCGGCACTGAAGCTTTCTTT
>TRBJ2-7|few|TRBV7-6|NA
CASSLYGRSYEQYF
TGTGCCAGCAGCTTATATGGCCGATCCTACGAGCAGTACTTC
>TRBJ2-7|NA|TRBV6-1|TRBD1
CASRAPGQGYEQYF
TGTGCCAGCAGAGCTCCGGGACAGGGCTACGAGCAGTACTTC
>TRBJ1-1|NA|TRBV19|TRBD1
CASSIGTGLDTEAFF
TGTGCCAGTAGTATCGGGACAGGGCTGGACACTGAAGCTTTCTTT
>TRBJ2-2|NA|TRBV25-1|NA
CASSFTGELFF
TGTGCCAGCAGCTTCACCGGGGAGCTGTTTTTT
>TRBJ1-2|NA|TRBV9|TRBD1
CASSVDPGQGTYGYTF
TGTGCCAGCAGCGTTGACCCAGGACAGGGCACCTATGGCTACACCTTC
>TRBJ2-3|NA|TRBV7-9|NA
CASSFAGNPDTQYF
TGTGCCAGCAGCTTTGCGGGGAACCCAGATACGCAGTATTTT
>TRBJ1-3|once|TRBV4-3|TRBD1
CASSQDRAYFSSGNTIYF
TGCGCCAGCAGCCAGGACAGGGCCTATTTCAGCTCTGGAAACACCATATATTTT
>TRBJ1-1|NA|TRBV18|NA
CASFGDGAGTEAFF
TGTGCCAGCTTCGGAGACGGGGCGGGGACTGAAGCTTTCTTT
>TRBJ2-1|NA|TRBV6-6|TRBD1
CASSRQGSSYNEQFF
TGTGCCAGCAGTCGACAGGGGAGCTCCTACAATGAGCAGTTCTTC
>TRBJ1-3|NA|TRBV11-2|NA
CASSLGGGRGVAGNTIYF
TGTGCCAGCAGCTTAGGGGGGGGCAGAGGCGTTGCTGGAAACACCATATATTTT
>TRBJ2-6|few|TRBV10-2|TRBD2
CATRVELAGGLGGANVLTF
TGCGCCACCCGGGTTGAACTAGCGGGGGGGCTGGGTGGGGCCAACGTCCTGACTTTC
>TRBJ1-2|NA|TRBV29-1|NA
CSVEYRNYGYTF
TGCAGCGTTGAATACAGAAACTATGGCTACACCTTC
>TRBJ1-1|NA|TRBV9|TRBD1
CASSVGDRATEAFF
TGTGCCAGCAGCGTAGGGGACAGGGCCACTGAAGCTTTCTTT
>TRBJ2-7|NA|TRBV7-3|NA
CASSSSGAGEQYF
TGTGCCAGCAGCTCCTCCGGGGCGGGAGAGCAGTACTTC